This TCR beta chain comes out of a study of blood T cell repertoires in COVID-19. The recovered donors of Cohort 3 showed two negative PCRs, clearance, or symptom resolution. Germline V gene sequence: CDR1 SGHTA, CDR2 FQGNSA. Losses at the gene ends were 2 bases for V and 0 bases for J; bases not matched to a gene: 4. CDR3 length: 15 amino acids. As handled by the study authors: Amplification of reference gene primers provided the estimated nucleated cell counts. Measured with immunoSEQ multiplex PCR; TCRdb has only the in-frame clones, and not every one. Clonal size and the V and J genes are those of that table, whereas D and trimming came from the DNA. The repertoire holds about 310,000 clones, with roughly 89% as singletons.

The receptor's source is a young woman who had recovered from COVID-19. This chain uses TRBV7-2 with TRBJ2-7; 7 positions match TRBD1. The material sequenced was PBMCs or T cells enriched from blood (not recorded which). The CDR3 nucleotides are TGTGCCAGCAGCTTATCTGGGACAGCCTCCTACGAGCAGTACTTC. This codes for CASSLSGTASYEQYF. Full variable domain (rest looked up from reference TRBV7-2 and TRBJ2-7): GAGVSQSPSNKVTEKGKDVELRCDPISGHTALYWYRQSLGQGLEFLIYFQGNSAPDKSGLPSDRFSAERTGGSVSTLTIQRTQQEDSAVYLCASSLSGTASYEQYFGPGTRLTVT.